The present T cell receptor beta chain was sequenced within a study of blood T cell repertoires in COVID-19 (TCRdb year 2020). Turning to the overall study: Collaborator samples came from the United States, Italy and Spain and covered acute and convalescent phases of COVID-19. Where available, HLA class I and class II types were taken from metadata supplied by the sample provider and were not determined by assay-based typing. The dataset comprised deeply sampled blood TCRbeta repertoires from subjects exposed to, actively infected with, or recovered from COVID-19. The prospective study material was composed of cDNA or gDNA derived from T cells, B-cell-depleted T cells, or PBMCs. Sample metadata almost always included a de-identified subject ID, COVID-19 status, age in years and sex. The repertoires were released in a freely available public database meant as a resource for research on the immune response to SARS-CoV-2. Samples were obtained from the ongoing ImmuneRACE study (first 160 participants) and from over a thousand subjects provided by 6 global collaborators.

What the authors observed across the whole study: The amount of clinical and demographic metadata varied by source and participant and was provided uncurated.

CDR1 is given as ENHRY and CDR2 as SYGVKD, both from the germline V gene. From its cysteine to its phenylalanine, the CDR3 spans 14 amino acids. Of all the DNA, just the CDR3 is kept, 42 bases in frame from base 1. The junction shows trimming of 10 bases on V and 1 base on J, and the gene matches do not reach 9 bases of it. Whole blood was collected in K2EDTA tubes by collaborating institutions according to the institutions' own protocols. Collaborator samples were shipped for TCRbeta analysis as frozen whole blood, isolated PBMCs, or DNA extracted from either sample type. About this clone itself: Its antigen is not yet known. Base-call qualities are not available, and no considerably larger clone is one nucleotide away.

The immunoSEQ Assay, a bias-controlled multiplex PCR, was used to amplify TCRbeta CDR3 regions from genomic DNA. The paper's data handling went like this. Nucleated cell counts per sample were estimated from amplification of reference gene primers within the assay. To quantify the absolute abundance of each unique TCRbeta CDR3 rearrangement, sequence reads were collapsed and filtered. For each sample, productive Simpson clonality was calculated by taking the square root of Simpson's diversity index across productive rearrangements. The table was pulled from immuneACCESS by TCRdb, which kept in-frame rearrangements only. Such tables lose some clones; where checked, under half of the loss comes from unresolved V genes, and the rest has no known cause. V and J calls and clone size follow that table, whereas D and trimming were derived from the DNA. The sample contains roughly 280,000 clones, around 90% of them found a single time. The top ten clonotypes cover 2% to 2.5% of the sample.

The clonotype originates from a man aged 45-60 years with acute or convalescent COVID-19. The V and J genes are TRBV10-3 and TRBJ1-2, with 7 bases aligning to TRBD1. The material sequenced was peripheral blood. The CDR3 reads CATTWDRFNYGYTF. The base sequence is TGTGCCACAACCTGGGACAGATTTAACTATGGCTACACCTTC.